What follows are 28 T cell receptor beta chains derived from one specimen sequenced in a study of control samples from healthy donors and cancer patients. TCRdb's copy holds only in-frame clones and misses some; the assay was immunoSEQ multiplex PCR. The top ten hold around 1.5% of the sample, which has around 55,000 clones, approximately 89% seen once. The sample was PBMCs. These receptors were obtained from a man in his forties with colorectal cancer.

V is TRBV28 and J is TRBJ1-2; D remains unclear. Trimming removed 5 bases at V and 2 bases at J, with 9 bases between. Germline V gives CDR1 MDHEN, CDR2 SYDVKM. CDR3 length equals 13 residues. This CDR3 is CASSPRRNYGYTF. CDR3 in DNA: TGTGCCAGCAGTCCGAGGCGGAACTATGGCTACACCTTC.

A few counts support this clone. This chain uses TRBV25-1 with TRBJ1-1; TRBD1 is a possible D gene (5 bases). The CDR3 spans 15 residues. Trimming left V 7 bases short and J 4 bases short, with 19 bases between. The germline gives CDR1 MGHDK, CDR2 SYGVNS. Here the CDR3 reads CASIPGHPGGTEAFF. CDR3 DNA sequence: TGTGCCAGCATCCCCGGACACCCCGGAGGCACTGAAGCTTTCTTT.

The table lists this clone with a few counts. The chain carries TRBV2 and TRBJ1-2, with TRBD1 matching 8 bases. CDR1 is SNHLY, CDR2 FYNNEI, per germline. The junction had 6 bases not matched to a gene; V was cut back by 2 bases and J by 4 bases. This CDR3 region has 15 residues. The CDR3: CASSELTGAVYGYTF. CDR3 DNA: TGTGCCAGCAGTGAACTGACAGGGGCGGTCTATGGCTACACCTTC.

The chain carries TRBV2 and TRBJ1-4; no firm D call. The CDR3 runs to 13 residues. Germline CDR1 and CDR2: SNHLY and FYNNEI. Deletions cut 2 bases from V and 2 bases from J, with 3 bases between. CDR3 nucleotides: TGTGCCAGCAGTGAACAGACTAATGAAAAACTGTTTTTT. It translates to CASSEQTNEKLFF.

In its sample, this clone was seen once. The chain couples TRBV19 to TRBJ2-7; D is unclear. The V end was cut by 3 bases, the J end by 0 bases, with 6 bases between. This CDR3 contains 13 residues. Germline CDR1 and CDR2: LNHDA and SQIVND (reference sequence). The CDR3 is CASSIPASYEQYF. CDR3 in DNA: TGTGCCAGTAGTATCCCAGCCTCCTACGAGCAGTACTTC.

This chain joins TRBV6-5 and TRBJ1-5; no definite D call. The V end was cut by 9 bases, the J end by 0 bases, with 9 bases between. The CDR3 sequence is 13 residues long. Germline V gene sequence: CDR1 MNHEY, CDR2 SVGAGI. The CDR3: CASKGYSNQPQHF. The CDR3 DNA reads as TGTGCCAGTAAGGGTTATAGCAATCAGCCCCAGCATTTT.

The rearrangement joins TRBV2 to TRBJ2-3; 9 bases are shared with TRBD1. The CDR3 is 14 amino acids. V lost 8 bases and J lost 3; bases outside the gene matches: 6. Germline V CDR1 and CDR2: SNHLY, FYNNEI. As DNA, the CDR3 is TGTGCCAGCTCTGGACAGGGGAGGACAGATACGCAGTATTTT. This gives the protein CASSGQGRTDTQYF.

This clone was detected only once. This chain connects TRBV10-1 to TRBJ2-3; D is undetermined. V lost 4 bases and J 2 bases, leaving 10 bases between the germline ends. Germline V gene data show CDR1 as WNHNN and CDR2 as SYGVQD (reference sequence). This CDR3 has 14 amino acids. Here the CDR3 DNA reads TGCGCCAGCAGTGGAGCCAAATCCACAGATACGCAGTATTTT. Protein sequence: CASSGAKSTDTQYF.

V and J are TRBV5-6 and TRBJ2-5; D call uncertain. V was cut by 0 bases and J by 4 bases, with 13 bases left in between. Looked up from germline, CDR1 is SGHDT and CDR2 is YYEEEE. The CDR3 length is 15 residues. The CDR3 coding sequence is TGTGCCAGCAGCTTGGGATTCTCGGGCCTAGAGACCCAGTACTTC. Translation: CASSLGFSGLETQYF.

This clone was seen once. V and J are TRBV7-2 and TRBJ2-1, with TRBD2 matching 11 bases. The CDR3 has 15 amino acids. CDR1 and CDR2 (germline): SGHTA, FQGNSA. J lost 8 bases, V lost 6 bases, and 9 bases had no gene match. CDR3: CASRRTSGSYDEQFF. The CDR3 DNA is TGTGCCAGCAGGCGCACTAGCGGGAGTTATGATGAGCAGTTCTTC.

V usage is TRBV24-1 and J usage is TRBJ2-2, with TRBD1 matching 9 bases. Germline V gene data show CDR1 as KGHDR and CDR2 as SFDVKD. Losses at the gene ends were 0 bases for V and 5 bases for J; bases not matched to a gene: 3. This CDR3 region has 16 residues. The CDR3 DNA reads TGTGCCACCAGTGATTTGCAGGGACAGGGTACCGGGGAGCTGTTTTTT. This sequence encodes CATSDLQGQGTGELFF.

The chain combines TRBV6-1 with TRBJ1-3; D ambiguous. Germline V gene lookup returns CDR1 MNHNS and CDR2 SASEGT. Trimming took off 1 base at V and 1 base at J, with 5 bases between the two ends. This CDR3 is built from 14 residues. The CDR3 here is CASSEGVSGNTIYF. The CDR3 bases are TGTGCCAGCAGTGAAGGAGTTTCTGGAAACACCATATATTTT.

The DNA for the CDR3 is TGTGCCAGCAGCTGGGGACAGGGAGGGACTGAAGCTTTCTTT. This translates into CASSWGQGGTEAFF. The chain combines TRBV5-4 with TRBJ1-1; TRBD1 aligns across 9 bases. This CDR3 spans 14 amino acids. The V segment lost 3 bases and the J segment 5 bases; nucleotides outside the gene matches: 5. Looked up from germline, CDR1 is SGHNT and CDR2 is YYREEE (reference sequence).

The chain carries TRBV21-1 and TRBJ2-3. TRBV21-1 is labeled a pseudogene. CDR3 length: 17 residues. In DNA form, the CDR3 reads TGTGCCAGCAGCCTCCGGGGCACCCGAAACAGCACAGATACGCAGTATTTT. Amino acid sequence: CASSLRGTRNSTDTQYF.

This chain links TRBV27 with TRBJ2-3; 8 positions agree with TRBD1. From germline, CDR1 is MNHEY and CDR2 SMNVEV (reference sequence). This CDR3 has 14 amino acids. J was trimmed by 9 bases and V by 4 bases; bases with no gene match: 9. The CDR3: CASSWTGNPRTQYF. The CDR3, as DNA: TGTGCCAGCAGTTGGACAGGGAACCCACGCACGCAGTATTTT.

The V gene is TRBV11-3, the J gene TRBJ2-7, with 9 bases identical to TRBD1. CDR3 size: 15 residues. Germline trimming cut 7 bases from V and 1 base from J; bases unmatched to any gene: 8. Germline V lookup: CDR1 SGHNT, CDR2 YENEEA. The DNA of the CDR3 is TGTGCCAGCAACCCAGGACAGGGGCGATCCTACGAGCAGTACTTC. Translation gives CASNPGQGRSYEQYF.

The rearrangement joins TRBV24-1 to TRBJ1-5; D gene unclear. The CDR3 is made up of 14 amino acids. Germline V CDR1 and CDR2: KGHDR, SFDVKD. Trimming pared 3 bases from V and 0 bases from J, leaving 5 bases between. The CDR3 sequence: CATSDLNSNQPQHF. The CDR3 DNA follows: TGTGCCACCAGTGATCTGAATAGCAATCAGCCCCAGCATTTT.

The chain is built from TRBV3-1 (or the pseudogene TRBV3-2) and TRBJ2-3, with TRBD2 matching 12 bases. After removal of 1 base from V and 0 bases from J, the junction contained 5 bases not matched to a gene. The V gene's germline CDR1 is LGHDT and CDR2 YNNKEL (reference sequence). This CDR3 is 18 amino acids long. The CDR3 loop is CASSQGGLAGLSTDTQYF. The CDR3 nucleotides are TGTGCCAGCAGCCAAGGTGGACTAGCGGGATTGAGCACAGATACGCAGTATTTT.

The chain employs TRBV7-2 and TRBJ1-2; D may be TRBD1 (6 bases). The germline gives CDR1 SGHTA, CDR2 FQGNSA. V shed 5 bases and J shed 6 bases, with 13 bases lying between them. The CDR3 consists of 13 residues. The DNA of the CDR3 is TGTGCCAGCAGCAAAGACAGGCAGAATGGCTACACCTTC. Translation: CASSKDRQNGYTF.

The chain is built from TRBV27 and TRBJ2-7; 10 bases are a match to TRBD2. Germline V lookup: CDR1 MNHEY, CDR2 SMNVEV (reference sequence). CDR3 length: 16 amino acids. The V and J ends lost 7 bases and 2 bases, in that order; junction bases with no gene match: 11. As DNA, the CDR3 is TGTGCCAGCAACCCTCGGGGAGCGGGAGGGCCCTACGAGCAGTACTTC. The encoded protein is CASNPRGAGGPYEQYF.

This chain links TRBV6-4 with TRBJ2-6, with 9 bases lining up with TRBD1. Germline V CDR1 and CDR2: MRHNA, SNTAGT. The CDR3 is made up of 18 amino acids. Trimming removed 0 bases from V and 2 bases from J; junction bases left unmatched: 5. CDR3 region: CASSDSPNRGPGANVLTF. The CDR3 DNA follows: TGTGCCAGCAGTGACTCGCCGAACAGGGGGCCTGGGGCCAACGTCCTGACTTTC.

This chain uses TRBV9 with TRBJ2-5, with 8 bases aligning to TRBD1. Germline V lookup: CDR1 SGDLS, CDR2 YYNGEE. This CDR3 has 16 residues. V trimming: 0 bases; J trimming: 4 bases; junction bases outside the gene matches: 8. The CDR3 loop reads CASSVATGQGAETQYF. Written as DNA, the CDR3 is TGTGCCAGCAGCGTAGCTACGGGGCAGGGGGCAGAGACCCAGTACTTC.

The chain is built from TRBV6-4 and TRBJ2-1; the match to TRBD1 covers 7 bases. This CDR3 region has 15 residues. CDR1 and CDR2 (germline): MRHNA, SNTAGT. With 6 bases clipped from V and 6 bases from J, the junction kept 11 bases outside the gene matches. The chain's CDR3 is CASSAFGQARNEQFF. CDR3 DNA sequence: TGTGCCAGCAGCGCCTTCGGACAGGCCCGCAATGAGCAGTTCTTC.

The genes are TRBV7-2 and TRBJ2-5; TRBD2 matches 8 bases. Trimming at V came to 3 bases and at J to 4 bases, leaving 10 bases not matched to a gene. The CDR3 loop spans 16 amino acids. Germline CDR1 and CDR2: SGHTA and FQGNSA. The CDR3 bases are TGTGCCAGCAGCTTTCCCGGGGGGGGACTGGGAGAGACCCAGTACTTC. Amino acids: CASSFPGGGLGETQYF.

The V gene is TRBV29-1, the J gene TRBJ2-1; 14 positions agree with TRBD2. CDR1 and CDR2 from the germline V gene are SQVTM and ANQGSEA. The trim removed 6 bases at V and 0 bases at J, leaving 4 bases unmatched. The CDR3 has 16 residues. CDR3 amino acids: CSVSGLAGDSYNEQFF. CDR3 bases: TGCAGCGTCTCGGGACTAGCGGGAGACTCCTACAATGAGCAGTTCTTC.

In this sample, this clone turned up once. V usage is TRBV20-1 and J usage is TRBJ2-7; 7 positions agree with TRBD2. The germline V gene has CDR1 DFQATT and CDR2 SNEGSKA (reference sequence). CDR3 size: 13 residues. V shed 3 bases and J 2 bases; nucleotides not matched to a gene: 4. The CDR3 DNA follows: TGCAGTGCTAGTTCAGCGGGGACCTACGAGCAGTACTTC. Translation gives CSASSAGTYEQYF.

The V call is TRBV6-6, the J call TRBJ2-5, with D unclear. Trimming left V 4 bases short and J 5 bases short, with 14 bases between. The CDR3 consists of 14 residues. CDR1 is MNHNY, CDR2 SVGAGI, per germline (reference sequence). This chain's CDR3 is CASSFPGQGETQYF. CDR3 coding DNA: TGTGCCAGCAGTTTCCCGGGCCAAGGGGAGACCCAGTACTTC.

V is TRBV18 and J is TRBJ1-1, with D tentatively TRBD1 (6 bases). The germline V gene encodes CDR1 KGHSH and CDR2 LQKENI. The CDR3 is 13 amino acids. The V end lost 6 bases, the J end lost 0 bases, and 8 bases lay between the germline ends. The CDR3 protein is CASSEGVNTEAFF. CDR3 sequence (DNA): TGTGCCAGCTCCGAGGGGGTGAACACTGAAGCTTTCTTT.